This TCR beta chain stems from a study of chronic HIV infection and antiretroviral therapy. As concerns this clonotype: This may stem from a read error, because a much larger clone lies one nucleotide away.

TCRdb re-derived calls from the 5' RACE reads in MiXCR, one entry per CDR3 protein. The sample gives fewer than 40,000 distinct CDR3 sequences, roughly 8.2% of which show up once; approximately 2.6% is in the top ten. The source material was peripheral blood. This TCR came from an adult who had HIV and had not received antiretroviral therapy, or was an uninfected healthy control (not recorded which).

The CDR3 nucleotides read TGTGCCAGCAGTGAATTTGGGTCCATGCCTGGAAACACCGTATATTTT. Translated: CASSEFGSMPGNTVYF. The chain has TRBV25-1 and TRBJ1-3; D gene unclear. CDR3 size: 16 residues. Germline CDR1 MGHDK, CDR2 SYGVNS.